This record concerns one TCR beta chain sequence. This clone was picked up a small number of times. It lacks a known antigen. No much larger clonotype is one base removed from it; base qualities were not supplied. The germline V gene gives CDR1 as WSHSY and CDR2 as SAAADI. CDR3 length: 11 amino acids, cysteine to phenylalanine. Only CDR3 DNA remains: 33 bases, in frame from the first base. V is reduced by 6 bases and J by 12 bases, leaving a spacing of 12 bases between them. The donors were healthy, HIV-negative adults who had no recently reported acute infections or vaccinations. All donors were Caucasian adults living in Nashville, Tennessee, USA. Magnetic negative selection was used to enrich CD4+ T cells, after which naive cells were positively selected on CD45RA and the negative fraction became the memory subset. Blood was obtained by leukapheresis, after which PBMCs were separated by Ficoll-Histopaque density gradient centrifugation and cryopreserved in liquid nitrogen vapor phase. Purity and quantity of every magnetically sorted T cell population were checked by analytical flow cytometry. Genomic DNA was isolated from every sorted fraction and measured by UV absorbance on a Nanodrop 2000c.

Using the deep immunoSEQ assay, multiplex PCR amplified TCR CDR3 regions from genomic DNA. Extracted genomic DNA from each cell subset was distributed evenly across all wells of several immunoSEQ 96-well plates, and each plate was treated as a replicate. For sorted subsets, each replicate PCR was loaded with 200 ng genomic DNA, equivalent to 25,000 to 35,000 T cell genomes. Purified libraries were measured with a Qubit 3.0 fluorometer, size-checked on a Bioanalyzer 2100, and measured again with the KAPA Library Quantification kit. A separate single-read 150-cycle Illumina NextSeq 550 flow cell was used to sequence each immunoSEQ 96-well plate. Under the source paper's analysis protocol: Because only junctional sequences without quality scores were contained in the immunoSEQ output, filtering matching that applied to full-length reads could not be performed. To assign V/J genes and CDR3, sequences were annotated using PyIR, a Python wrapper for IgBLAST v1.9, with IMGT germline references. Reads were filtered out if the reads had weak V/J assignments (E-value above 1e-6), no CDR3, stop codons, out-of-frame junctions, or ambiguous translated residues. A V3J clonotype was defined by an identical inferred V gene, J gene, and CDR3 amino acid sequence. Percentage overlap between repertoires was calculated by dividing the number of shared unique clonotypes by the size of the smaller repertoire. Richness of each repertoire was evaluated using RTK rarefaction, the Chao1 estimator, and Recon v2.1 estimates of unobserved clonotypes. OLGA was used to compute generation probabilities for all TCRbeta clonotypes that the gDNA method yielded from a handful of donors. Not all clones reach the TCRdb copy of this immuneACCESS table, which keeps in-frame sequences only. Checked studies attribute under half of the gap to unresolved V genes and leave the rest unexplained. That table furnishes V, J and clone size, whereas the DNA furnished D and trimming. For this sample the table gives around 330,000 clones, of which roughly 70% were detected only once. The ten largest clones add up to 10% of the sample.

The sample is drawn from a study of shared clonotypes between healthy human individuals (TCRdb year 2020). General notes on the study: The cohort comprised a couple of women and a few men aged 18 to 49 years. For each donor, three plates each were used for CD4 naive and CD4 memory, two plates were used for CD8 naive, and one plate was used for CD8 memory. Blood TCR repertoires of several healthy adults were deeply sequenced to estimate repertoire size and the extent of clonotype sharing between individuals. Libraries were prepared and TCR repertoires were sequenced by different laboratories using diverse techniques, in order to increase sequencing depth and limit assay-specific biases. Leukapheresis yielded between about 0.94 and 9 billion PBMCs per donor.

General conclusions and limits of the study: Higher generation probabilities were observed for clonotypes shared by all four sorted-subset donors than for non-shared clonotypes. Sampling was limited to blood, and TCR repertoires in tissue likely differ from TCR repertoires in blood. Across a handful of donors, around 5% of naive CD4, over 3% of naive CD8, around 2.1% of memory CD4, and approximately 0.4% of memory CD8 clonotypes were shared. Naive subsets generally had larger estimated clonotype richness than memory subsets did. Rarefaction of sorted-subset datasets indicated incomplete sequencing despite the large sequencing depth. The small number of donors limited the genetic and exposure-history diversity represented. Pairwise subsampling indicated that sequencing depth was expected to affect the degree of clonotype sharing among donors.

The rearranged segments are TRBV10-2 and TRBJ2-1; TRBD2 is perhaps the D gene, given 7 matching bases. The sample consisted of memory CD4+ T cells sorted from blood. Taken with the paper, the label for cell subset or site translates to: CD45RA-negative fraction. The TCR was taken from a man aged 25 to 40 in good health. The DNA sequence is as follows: TGCGCCAGCAGCCCCCGGGGGGCGCAGTTCTTC. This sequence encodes CASSPRGAQFF.